The 3 T cell receptor beta chains listed next were all sequenced from one sample in a study of cytomegalovirus exposure and HLA in healthy donors. The PCR employed 60 Vbeta primers together with 13 Jbeta primers. Libraries were prepared by immunoSEQ multiplex PCR; TCRdb keeps only in-frame clonotypes and omits some of them. The data contain about 250,000 clones, roughly 78% of them singletons. Source material: PBMCs. The source of these receptors is a boy aged 10-17 years in good health and CMV-seronegative.

The chain uses TRBV7-6 and TRBJ1-1; D gene uncertain. The CDR3 is made up of 14 amino acids. CDR1 is SGHVS, CDR2 FNYEAQ, per germline. Trimming removed 1 base from V and 4 bases from J, with 10 bases in between. DNA for the CDR3: TGTGCCAGCAGCTTAGTCACGGGTATCACTGAAGCTTTCTTT. This gives the protein CASSLVTGITEAFF.

The J gene is TRBJ2-5, the V gene TRBV6-1; maybe TRBD2 (6 bases). The last part of the DNA fits TRBJ2-7 better; the J call may be wrong. This CDR3 comprises 12 residues. Germline CDR1 is MNHNS and CDR2 is SASEGT. The CDR3 bases are TGTGCCAGCAGCGGGGGAACCTACGAGCAGTACTTC. Encoded protein: CASSGGTYEQYF.

The chain employs TRBV5-1 and TRBJ2-7; the match to TRBD1 covers 8 bases. Germline V gene sequence: CDR1 SGHRS, CDR2 YFSETQ. J lost 1 base, V lost 7 bases, and 16 bases had no gene match. This CDR3 has 17 amino acids. CDR3 DNA: TGCGCCAGCGGGCGCTCAATGGCGACAGGGGAGTCCTACGAGCAGTACTTC. Translation: CASGRSMATGESYEQYF.